The T cell receptor (beta chain) under discussion was sequenced for a study of cytomegalovirus exposure and HLA in healthy donors. Study-level points and caveats: Equally common other TCR beta chains were less clonally expanded than HLA-associated ones, a later analysis found.

This clone came up a few times. What it binds is not known. Vbeta (60) and Jbeta (13) primers were used in the PCR. This table comes from immunoSEQ multiplex PCR, and its TCRdb copy is limited to in-frame clones, with some not included. The sample lists some 180,000 clones, 87% occurring once. Germline CDR1 is SEHNR and CDR2 is FQNEAQ (reference sequence). This CDR3 has 15 residues. V shed 5 bases and J 4 bases; nucleotides not matched to a gene: 6. The sequence came from a boy aged 2 to 10 in good health and CMV-seronegative. The chain uses TRBV7-9 and TRBJ2-1, with 9 bases aligning to TRBD2. Sequenced material: PBMCs. The CDR3, as DNA: TGTGCCAGCAGCCACGGCGGGAGGGTGTACAATGAGCAGTTCTTC. It specifies CASSHGGRVYNEQFF.